This T cell receptor beta chain was observed in a study of radiotherapy plus CTLA-4 blockade in lung cancer. J was trimmed by 6 bases and V by 1 base; bases with no gene match: 5. The CDR3 loop spans 16 amino acids. Germline-derived CDR1 and CDR2 are LNHNV and YYDKDF (reference sequence). Using immunoSEQ multiplex PCR, the repertoire was profiled, and TCRdb retains in-frame clones only, with some absent. The sample lists about 51,000 clones, approximately 80% occurring once. The sequencing used peripheral blood, collected from a patient treated with radiotherapy plus ipilimumab. This sequence was found in a human donor with non-small cell lung cancer whose response to radiotherapy plus ipilimumab could not be evaluated. The rearrangement joins TRBV15 to TRBJ2-3; TRBD2 agrees at 12 bases. The CDR3 region is CATSRVLAGGGDTQYF. The CDR3 DNA sequence: TGTGCCACCAGCAGAGTACTAGCGGGGGGTGGGGATACGCAGTATTTT.